Each of the 31 T cell receptor beta chains below was sequenced from the same sample in a study of cytomegalovirus exposure and HLA in healthy donors. PCR was performed using 60 Vbeta and 13 Jbeta primers. Here immunoSEQ multiplex PCR was the method, and the copy in TCRdb shows in-frame clones only, minus some. Of approximately 170,000 clones in the sample, roughly 85% were seen once. The source material was PBMCs. Receptor source: a man in his thirties or forties in good health and CMV-seropositive.

The gene calls are TRBV11-3 and TRBJ1-1; 7 bases agree with TRBD1. V trimming: 4 bases; J trimming: 3 bases; junction bases outside the gene matches: 5. Germline lookup yields CDR1 SGHNT and CDR2 YENEEA. This CDR3 is 14 amino acids long. The CDR3 loop is CASSSPTGYTEAFF. CDR3 coding DNA: TGTGCCAGCAGCTCACCGACAGGGTACACTGAAGCTTTCTTT.

Regarding this clone: This sample also contains other DNA sequences that code for the same CDR3. The chain has TRBV5-1 and TRBJ2-3; a weak D match, TRBD1 (6 bases). CDR1 is SGHRS and CDR2 is YFSETQ in the germline V gene. Trimming removed 2 bases from V and 3 bases from J, with 10 bases in between. The CDR3 covers 14 residues. This chain's CDR3 is CASSFNRETDTQYF. CDR3 nucleotides: TGCGCCAGCAGCTTCAACAGGGAAACAGATACGCAGTATTTT.

This clone was seen a handful of times. The rearrangement links TRBV19 to TRBJ1-1; 7 bases map to TRBD1. CDR3 length equals 16 residues. J gave up 5 bases and V 2 bases, and 11 bases lay outside the gene matches. Germline V lookup: CDR1 LNHDA, CDR2 SQIVND (reference sequence). The CDR3 DNA reads TGTGCCAGTAGTATATCCTCAGGGACAGTAAGGACTGAAGCTTTCTTT. Its translation is CASSISSGTVRTEAFF.

The chain combines TRBV5-1 with TRBJ2-1; 7 positions match TRBD2. Germline-derived CDR1 and CDR2 are SGHRS and YFSETQ. Trimming took 5 bases from V and 6 from J; bases not matched to a gene: 11. The CDR3 consists of 15 residues. The CDR3 bases are TGCGCCAGCAGTCTCGGTACTAGCGCTATCAATGAGCAGTTCTTC. This encodes CASSLGTSAINEQFF.

In regard to this clone: A read error may account for a junction end that differs from germline. Within the sample, other DNA sequences also encode this same CDR3. This rearrangement joins TRBV9 to TRBJ1-4; perhaps TRBD1 as D (6 bases). The CDR3 sequence is 15 residues long. Germline lookup yields CDR1 SGDLS and CDR2 YYNGEE. In nucleotides, the CDR3 is TGTGCCAGCAGCGTAGCGACAGGACCCTATGAAAAGCTGTTTTTT. It yields the protein CASSVATGPYEKLFF.

The CDR3: CASGSGYNEQFF. As DNA, the CDR3 is TGTGCCAGTGGAAGCGGATACAATGAGCAGTTCTTC. The genes are TRBV9 and TRBJ2-1; the D gene is possibly TRBD2 (5 bases). Looked up from germline, CDR1 is SGDLS and CDR2 is YYNGEE. The ends were cut back, 8 bases at V and 4 bases at J, with 10 bases in the middle. CDR3 length equals 12 residues.

In nucleotides, the CDR3 is TGTGCCAGCAGCCAAGAGGGAGGTGAAAAACTGTTTTTT. As protein: CASSQEGGEKLFF. This rearrangement joins TRBV4-2 to TRBJ1-4; D is uncertain. Germline V gene sequence: CDR1 LGHNA, CDR2 YNFKEQ. V was cut by 0 bases and J by 7 bases, with 6 bases left in between. The CDR3 is 13 residues long.

The chain links TRBV6-4 to TRBJ2-7, with TRBD2 identical over 12 bases. This CDR3 is 14 amino acids long. The germline V gene has CDR1 MRHNA and CDR2 SNTAGT. V lost 3 bases to trimming and J lost 3 bases; unmatched junction nucleotides: 0. CDR3 nucleotide sequence: TGTGCCAGCAGTGAACTAGCGGGAGGCTACGAGCAGTACTTC. Translation: CASSELAGGYEQYF.

The chain has TRBV11-3 and TRBJ2-7; a possible D gene is TRBD1 (6 bases). Germline V gene sequence: CDR1 SGHNT, CDR2 YENEEA. Trimming took off 2 bases at V and 2 bases at J, with 10 bases between the two ends. The CDR3 loop spans 14 amino acids. The CDR3 loop reads CASSLLDRPYEQYV. CDR3 DNA: TGTGCCAGCAGCTTACTGGACAGACCCTACGAGCAGTACGTC.

The chain joins TRBV28 to TRBJ1-1, with D tentatively TRBD1 (6 bases). CDR1 is MDHEN, CDR2 SYDVKM, per germline. V was trimmed by 11 bases and J by 1 base, leaving 14 bases between them. This CDR3 contains 13 residues. CDR3 in DNA: TGTGCCTCCAATGGACAGTCGAACACTGAAGCTTTCTTT. It specifies CASNGQSNTEAFF.

The chain is built from TRBV7-6 and TRBJ1-5, with 7 bases aligning to TRBD1. CDR1 is SGHVS, CDR2 FNYEAQ, per germline. CDR3 length equals 15 residues. V dropped 3 bases and J dropped 0; count of bases not matched to a gene: 2. The chain's CDR3 is CASSLGQSSNQPQHF. CDR3 DNA sequence: TGTGCCAGCAGCTTGGGACAGAGTAGCAATCAGCCCCAGCATTTT.

The V call is TRBV4-3, the J call TRBJ2-5; D uncertain. The CDR3 runs 17 residues. CDR1 and CDR2 from the germline V gene are LGHNA and YSLEER. V lost 0 bases, J lost 1 base, and 15 bases lay in between. The chain's CDR3 is CASSQEVFGSAQETQYF. The CDR3 DNA sequence: TGCGCCAGCAGCCAAGAAGTTTTCGGGTCCGCCCAAGAGACCCAGTACTTC.

This clone was detected a few times. The chain employs TRBV4-3 and TRBJ2-2; TRBD2 aligns across 11 bases. The germline CDR1 and CDR2 sequences are LGHNA and YSLEER. The V segment lost 3 bases and the J segment 6 bases; nucleotides outside the gene matches: 6. There are 16 residues in the CDR3. CDR3 sequence (DNA): TGCGCCAGCAGCCATCTAGCGGGAGGAAAGGCCGGGGAGCTGTTTTTT. Protein sequence: CASSHLAGGKAGELFF.

V and J are TRBV18 and TRBJ2-2, with TRBD1 identical over 8 bases. The CDR3 length is 14 residues. The germline gives CDR1 KGHSH, CDR2 LQKENI. V gave up 3 bases and J gave up 5 bases; unmatched junction bases: 2. The CDR3 here is CASSPNRGTGELFF. The CDR3, as DNA: TGTGCCAGCTCACCGAACAGGGGGACCGGGGAGCTGTTTTTT.

The chain combines TRBV28 with TRBJ2-5, with a weak D call TRBD2 (7 bases). Per germline, CDR1 MDHEN and CDR2 SYDVKM. This CDR3 has 15 residues. V shed 7 bases and J shed 5 bases, with 20 bases lying between them. The CDR3 DNA reads TGTGCCAGCACCTTCCTCGGGGGGCAGGGGGAGACCCAGTACTTC. Translation gives CASTFLGGQGETQYF.

Details on this clone: A read error may produce the germline difference seen at one junction end. The chain couples TRBV7-7 to TRBJ2-5, with a possible D match to TRBD1 (5 bases). The CDR3 extends over 12 amino acids. In germline, CDR1 is SSHAT, CDR2 FNYEAQ (reference sequence). The CDR3 region is CASSRQQETQYF. The CDR3 nucleotides are TGTGCTAGCAGCCGACAGCAAGAGACCCAGTACTTC.

The rearrangement links TRBV30 to TRBJ2-1; 12 nucleotides align to TRBD2. This CDR3 spans 18 amino acids. Looked up from germline, CDR1 is GTSNPN and CDR2 is SVGIG (reference sequence). V shed 1 base and J 7 bases; nucleotides not matched to a gene: 14. DNA for the CDR3: TGTGCCTGGAGTGCCCCCGTCCGACTAGCGGGAGCTTGGAATGAGCAGTTCTTC. Its protein product is CAWSAPVRLAGAWNEQFF.

The chain links TRBV27 to TRBJ2-1; 7 bases fit TRBD1. The junction had 9 bases not matched to a gene; V was cut back by 6 bases and J by 4 bases. CDR1 and CDR2 (germline): MNHEY, SMNVEV (reference sequence). The CDR3 is 15 amino acids. CDR3 coding DNA: TGTGCCAGCAGCCTTAACCGGGACAGTTACAATGAGCAGTTCTTC. The encoded protein is CASSLNRDSYNEQFF.

This clone has a handful of counts. V and J are TRBV7-9 and TRBJ2-5; 7 nucleotides match TRBD1. The trim removed 6 bases at V and 4 bases at J, leaving 5 bases unmatched. Looked up from germline, CDR1 is SEHNR and CDR2 is FQNEAQ (reference sequence). This CDR3 comprises 13 residues. Here the CDR3 DNA reads TGTGCCAGCAGATCGCCAGGGGGAGAGACCCAGTACTTC. It is translated as CASRSPGGETQYF.

The rearrangement joins TRBV5-5 to TRBJ2-1; D is possibly TRBD2 (6 bases). Per the germline V gene, CDR1 is SGHKS and CDR2 is YYEKEE (reference sequence). This CDR3 region has 16 residues. Trimming cost V 4 bases and J 4 bases, with 18 bases left between them. The CDR3 region is CASSPTPRAGYNEQFF. The CDR3, as DNA: TGTGCCAGCAGCCCTACTCCGCGGGCGGGGTACAATGAGCAGTTCTTC.

The chain carries TRBV4-3 and TRBJ2-5; 9 bases agree with TRBD1. The CDR3 has 14 amino acids. CDR1 and CDR2 (germline): LGHNA, YSLEER. Trimming cost V 2 bases and J 5 bases; bases outside gene matches: 3. The CDR3 protein is CASSQRDRDETQYF. The CDR3 DNA reads as TGCGCCAGCAGCCAACGGGACAGGGACGAGACCCAGTACTTC.

The V gene is TRBV30, the J gene TRBJ1-2; 7 nucleotides agree with TRBD1. The J segment lost 8 bases and the V segment lost 4 bases, leaving 13 bases of the junction unmatched. Germline V gives CDR1 GTSNPN, CDR2 SVGIG (reference sequence). The CDR3 is made up of 14 amino acids. CDR3 coding DNA: TGTGCCTGGACGGACTGGGACAGTAGTACAGGCTACACCTTC. This codes for CAWTDWDSSTGYTF.

V and J are TRBV7-9 and TRBJ2-3; D is ambiguous. Trimming pared 1 base from V and 2 bases from J, leaving 10 bases between. The CDR3 is made up of 15 amino acids. Germline V gene sequence: CDR1 SEHNR, CDR2 FQNEAQ (reference sequence). In DNA form, the CDR3 reads TGTGCCAGCAGCTTAGAAAGCGTGCTCACAGATACGCAGTATTTT. Its translation: CASSLESVLTDTQYF.

The genes are TRBV6-5 and TRBJ1-4; unclear D gene. This CDR3 spans 14 amino acids. Trimming shortened V by 6 bases and J by 7 bases, and 15 bases separated the two germline ends. The V gene's germline CDR1 is MNHEY and CDR2 SVGAGI. The CDR3 DNA is TGTGCCAGCAGGGAGGCGCTTACGGGTGAAAAACTGTTTTTT. Protein sequence: CASREALTGEKLFF.

This clone has only one observation. In the same sample, other DNA sequences code for this CDR3. The chain uses TRBV9 and TRBJ2-3, with D unclear. The CDR3 is 13 amino acids. Germline assignment: CDR1 SGDLS and CDR2 YYNGEE. V gave up 1 base and J gave up 1 base, with 4 bases separating them. This chain's CDR3 is CASSVQGTDTQYF. CDR3 in DNA: TGTGCCAGCAGCGTACAGGGCACAGATACGCAGTATTTT.

The V call is TRBV4-2, the J call TRBJ1-2; D may be TRBD1 (5 bases). The ends were cut back, 3 bases at V and 8 bases at J, with 13 bases in the middle. This CDR3 contains 13 residues. CDR1 LGHNA and CDR2 YNFKEQ come from the germline V gene. CDR3 DNA: TGTGCCAGCAGCCAGGGGGGGGGACTGGGCTACACCTTC. This codes for CASSQGGGLGYTF.

The chain carries TRBV10-3 and TRBJ2-3; TRBD2 agrees at 8 bases. The V gene's germline CDR1 is ENHRY and CDR2 SYGVKD. This CDR3 is built from 14 residues. V was clipped by 4 bases and J by 3 bases; unmatched bases: 3. The CDR3 bases are TGTGCCATCAGTGGTATAGCGGGGACAGATACGCAGTATTTT. Translated, it gives CAISGIAGTDTQYF.

The V and J genes are TRBV27 and TRBJ2-1; D is unclear. Germline V gene sequence: CDR1 MNHEY, CDR2 SMNVEV (reference sequence). V was cut by 6 bases and J by 2 bases, with 8 bases left in between. The CDR3 sequence is 13 residues long. CDR3 residues: CASRGTAYNEQFF. CDR3 sequence (DNA): TGTGCCAGCAGGGGCACAGCCTACAATGAGCAGTTCTTC.

This clone was seen more than once but under ten times. V gene TRBV18 combines with J gene TRBJ1-2, with TRBD1 identical over 9 bases. CDR3 size: 17 residues. The germline CDR1 and CDR2 sequences are KGHSH and LQKENI. V lost 2 bases, J lost 0 bases, and 7 bases stayed unmatched. The CDR3 DNA reads as TGTGCCAGCTCACCAACGGGACAGGGACAGACTAACTATGGCTACACCTTC. It codes for CASSPTGQGQTNYGYTF. The full variable domain, its missing parts supplied by reference TRBV18 and TRBJ1-2, is NAGVMQNPRHLVRRRGQEARLRCSPMKGHSHVYWYRQLPEEGLKFMVYLQKENIIDESGMPKERFSAEFPKEGPSILRIQQVVRGDSAAYFCASSPTGQGQTNYGYTFGSGTRLTVV.

The V gene is TRBV25-1, the J gene TRBJ2-7; 9 positions agree with TRBD1. The CDR3 is made up of 15 amino acids. Germline V CDR1 and CDR2: MGHDK, SYGVNS. V lost 0 bases to trimming and J lost 5 bases; unmatched junction nucleotides: 5. The CDR3 here is CASSEYRDRDHEQYF. The DNA of the CDR3 is TGTGCCAGCAGTGAATACCGGGACAGGGACCACGAGCAGTACTTC.

The J gene is TRBJ2-2, the V gene TRBV5-1; 14 bases fit TRBD2. Losses at the gene ends were 4 bases for V and 5 bases for J; bases not matched to a gene: 7. The CDR3 covers 17 residues. The germline V gene encodes CDR1 SGHRS and CDR2 YFSETQ. The CDR3 region has the DNA TGCGCCAGCAGCGTGCCTGGACTAGCGGGAGGTACCGGGGAGCTGTTTTTT. It encodes CASSVPGLAGGTGELFF.